The next 5 T cell receptor beta chains were all read from a single sample in a study of T cell responses to AZD1222 COVID-19 vaccine. The table came from immunoSEQ multiplex PCR; TCRdb's copy has only in-frame clones and leaves some out. The sample includes about 170,000 clones, roughly nine tenths of them seen just once. The source material was peripheral blood, sampled on day 0 of AZD1222 vaccination. These receptors all stem from an adult in good health.

The chain joins TRBV7-9 to TRBJ1-4; the D gene is possibly TRBD1 (5 bases). CDR3 length equals 19 residues. Per germline, CDR1 SEHNR and CDR2 FQNEAQ (reference sequence). Trimming pared 3 bases from V and 0 bases from J, leaving 20 bases between. As DNA, the CDR3 is TGTGCCAGCAGCTTGGGTGGGGCAGGTTATTCCGCAACTAATGAAAAACTGTTTTTT. It encodes CASSLGGAGYSATNEKLFF.

The chain carries TRBV28 and TRBJ1-6; D is unresolved. The CDR3 consists of 16 residues. V shed 1 base and J shed 5 bases, with 12 bases lying between them. Germline CDR1 is MDHEN and CDR2 is SYDVKM. The CDR3 sequence: CASSLSRGSHNSPLHF. The CDR3 coding sequence is TGTGCCAGCAGTTTATCCCGGGGAAGTCATAATTCACCCCTCCACTTT.

This chain connects TRBV24-1 to TRBJ2-1; possibly TRBD1 for D (5 bases). V lost 2 bases, J lost 0 bases, and 10 bases lay in between. Germline values: CDR1 KGHDR, CDR2 SFDVKD. This CDR3 contains 16 residues. This chain's CDR3 is CATSDSDILSYNEQFF. The CDR3 DNA is TGTGCCACCAGTGATTCGGACATTCTCTCCTACAATGAGCAGTTCTTC.

This clone has just one count. This chain uses TRBV10-2 with TRBJ1-6, with TRBD1 matching over 10 bases. Germline lookup yields CDR1 WSHSY and CDR2 SAAADI. This CDR3 is built from 14 residues. Trimming removed 10 bases from V and 5 bases from J; junction bases left unmatched: 5. This CDR3 reads CATTGTGDNSPLHF. The CDR3 region has the DNA TGCGCCACTACCGGGACAGGGGATAATTCACCCCTCCACTTT.

Written as DNA, the CDR3 is TGTGCCACGGCCACTACTAGCACAGATACGCAGTATTTT. It translates to CATATTSTDTQYF. The gene calls are TRBV24-1 and TRBJ2-3; D gene ambiguous. The CDR3 runs 13 residues. V was clipped by 10 bases and J by 0 bases, with 10 bases between them. CDR1 is KGHDR, CDR2 SFDVKD, per germline.